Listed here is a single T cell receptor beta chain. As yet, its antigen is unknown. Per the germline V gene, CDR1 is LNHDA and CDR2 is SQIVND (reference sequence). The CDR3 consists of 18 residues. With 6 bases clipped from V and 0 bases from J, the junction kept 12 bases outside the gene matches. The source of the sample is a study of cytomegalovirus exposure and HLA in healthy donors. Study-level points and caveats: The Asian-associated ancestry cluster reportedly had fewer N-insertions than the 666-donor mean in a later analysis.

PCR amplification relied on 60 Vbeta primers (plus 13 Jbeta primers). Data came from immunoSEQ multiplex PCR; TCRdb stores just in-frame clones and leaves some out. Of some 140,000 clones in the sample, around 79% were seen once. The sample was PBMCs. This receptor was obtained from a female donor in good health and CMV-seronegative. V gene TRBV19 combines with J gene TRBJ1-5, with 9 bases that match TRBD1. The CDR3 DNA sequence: TGTGCCAGTAGACGTACAGGGGGCGGAATCTATAGCAATCAGCCCCAGCATTTT. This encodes CASRRTGGGIYSNQPQHF. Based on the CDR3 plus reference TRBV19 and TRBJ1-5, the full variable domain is DGGITQSPKYLFRKEGQNVTLSCEQNLNHDAMYWYRQDPGQGLRLIYYSQIVNDFQKGDIAEGYSVSREKKESFPLTVTSAQKNPTAFYLCASRRTGGGIYSNQPQHFGDGTRLSIL.